This TCR beta chain appears in the sequencing data of a study of response to subunit inactivated influenza vaccine. Regarding the study as a whole: Only a handful of new T cells, the authors suggested, are recruited with each seasonal influenza vaccination.

TCRdb itself ran the RT-PCR reads through MiXCR, one entry per CDR3 protein. The sample contains almost 250,000 distinct CDR3 sequences, 10% to 15% of which appear only once. Comment on this clonotype: The target antigen is unknown.

V lost 0 bases to trimming and J lost 5 bases, with 18 bases between them. Germline assignment: CDR1 SGHRS and CDR2 YFSETQ. This CDR3 has 18 amino acids. The origin of this receptor is a man aged 45 to 65 who received an inactivated influenza vaccine. The source material was non-naive T cells sorted from PBMCs, sampled roughly 2 weeks before vaccination. The gene calls are TRBV5-1 and TRBJ1-6, with D unresolved. The CDR3 sequence: CASSLDVRRPTNNSPLHF. The CDR3 DNA reads TGCGCCAGCAGCTTGGATGTACGTCGCCCCACAAATAATTCACCCCTCCACTTT.